This T cell receptor beta chain was found in a study of blood T cell repertoires in COVID-19. Study-level information: Researchers got acute and convalescent COVID-19 samples from the United States, Italy and Spain. The cDNA or gDNA used as material had been derived from T cells, B-cell-depleted T cells, or PBMCs.

Trimming removed 0 bases from V and 5 bases from J, with 14 bases in between. CDR3 length equals 15 residues. Germline-derived CDR1 and CDR2 are LGHDT and YNNKEL (reference sequence). In the study's own analysis: Amplification with reference gene primers provided the estimates of nucleated cell counts. Clones were read by immunoSEQ multiplex PCR, and TCRdb kept only the in-frame ones, dropping some. The D gene and trimming were derived from the DNA, and the V and J assignments and clone size from that table. Here the sample spans about 180,000 clones, approximately 80% being singletons. This sequence originates from a human donor in a cohort sampled during active COVID-19. The chain couples TRBV3-1 (or the pseudogene TRBV3-2) to TRBJ2-7, with TRBD2 as a possible D gene (7 bases). The material sequenced was peripheral blood. CDR3 sequence reads: CASSQEGGGGNEQYF. CDR3 sequence (DNA): TGTGCCAGCAGCCAAGAAGGCGGGGGCGGGAACGAGCAGTACTTC.